This T cell receptor beta chain was documented in a study of OX40 agonist ivuxolimab in advanced cancers. Study information: Three patients, one with hepatocellular carcinoma and two with cutaneous melanoma, achieved partial responses.

Trimming removed 4 bases at V and 6 bases at J, with 10 bases between. The germline CDR1 and CDR2 sequences are SGHDT and YYEEEE. The CDR3 length is 13 residues. The assay was immunoSEQ multiplex PCR, and TCRdb's table has in-frame clones only and misses some. The data contain about 71,000 clones, 81% of them singletons. The sequence was obtained from an adult with an advanced solid tumor such as melanoma, head and neck, liver or kidney cancer. This specimen consisted of CD4+ or CD8+ T cells sorted from blood, obtained in a trial of the OX40 agonist ivuxolimab. V usage is TRBV5-6 and J usage is TRBJ2-2; D remains unclear. The CDR3 sequence is CASSPAFSGELFF. For the CDR3, the DNA is TGTGCCAGCAGCCCTGCGTTTTCCGGGGAGCTGTTTTTT.